Shown below are 30 T cell receptor beta chains from a single sample sequenced in a study of control samples from healthy donors and cancer patients (dated by TCRdb to the early 2020s). Libraries came from the immunoSEQ multiplex PCR assay. Entries here come from immuneACCESS through TCRdb and include only in-frame sequences with V and J called. Some clones fail to appear in such tables; in the studies checked, an unresolved V gene covers under half of the shortfall, and the cause of the remainder is unknown. Recorded for this sample are some 74,000 clones; approximately 90% of them occurred a single time. The ten largest make up under 7.5% of the sample. Sequencing was performed on blood. Receptors were obtained from a woman in her fifties or sixties in good health.

The chain has TRBV3-1 (or the pseudogene TRBV3-2) and TRBJ2-5; no definite D call. V was shortened by 5 bases and J by 7 bases, with 14 bases between the two germline ends. Looked up from germline, CDR1 is LGHDT and CDR2 is YNNKEL (reference sequence). This CDR3 spans 13 amino acids. Here the CDR3 reads CASSFLQAATQYF. In DNA, the CDR3 is TGTGCCAGCAGCTTCCTACAAGCAGCGACCCAGTACTTC.

As DNA, the CDR3 is TGTGCCTGGAGTCTGAGGCTCAACTATGGCTACACCTTC. It encodes CAWSLRLNYGYTF. This chain links TRBV30 with TRBJ1-2; D gene ambiguous. The V gene's germline CDR1 is GTSNPN and CDR2 SVGIG (reference sequence). V gave up 2 bases and J gave up 2 bases, with 9 bases separating them. CDR3 length equals 13 residues.

In the case of this clone: Within the sample, other DNA sequences also encode this same CDR3. Here the CDR3 reads CASSLVADEQYF. DNA of the CDR3: TGTGCCAGCAGCTTGGTGGCAGACGAGCAGTACTTC. The rearrangement uses TRBV5-6 and TRBJ2-7; D is unclear. CDR1 is SGHDT and CDR2 is YYEEEE in the germline V gene. CDR3 length equals 12 residues. V gave up 0 bases and J gave up 5 bases, with 6 bases separating them.

The chain combines TRBV3-1 (or the pseudogene TRBV3-2) with TRBJ1-4, with unresolved D. This CDR3 region has 13 residues. V lost 1 base, J lost 5 bases, and 5 bases lay in between. Germline CDR1 LGHDT, CDR2 YNNKEL (reference sequence). For the CDR3, the DNA is TGTGCCAGCAGCCAAGCGTTGAATGAAAAACTGTTTTTT. Its protein product is CASSQALNEKLFF.

This clone was detected only once. The chain has TRBV7-9 and TRBJ2-3; 11 nucleotides match TRBD2. The CDR3 contains 18 residues. From germline, CDR1 is SEHNR and CDR2 FQNEAQ (reference sequence). J was trimmed by 2 bases and V by 5 bases; bases with no gene match: 12. The chain's CDR3 is CASSLLGVAGGYTDTQYF. CDR3 in DNA: TGTGCCAGCAGCCTCCTGGGCGTAGCGGGGGGGTACACAGATACGCAGTATTTT.

The CDR3 region has the DNA TGTGCCAGCAGCGTCGGACAGGATGGCTCACCCCTCCACTTT. It specifies CASSVGQDGSPLHF. The chain is built from TRBV3-1 (or the pseudogene TRBV3-2) and TRBJ1-6, with 7 bases lining up with TRBD1. The CDR3 is 14 amino acids. V trimming: 5 bases; J trimming: 10 bases; junction bases outside the gene matches: 8. Germline loops: CDR1 LGHDT, CDR2 YNNKEL (reference sequence).

The rearrangement uses TRBV4-1 and TRBJ2-2; TRBD1 might be the D (5 bases). The V gene lost 0 bases and the J gene lost 5 bases, with 19 bases spanning the gap. The CDR3 runs to 18 residues. CDR1 is MGHRA and CDR2 is YSYEKL in the germline V gene. CDR3 DNA sequence: TGCGCCAGCAGCCAAGATAGGCTGGGGCTAGACTCTACCGGGGAGCTGTTTTTT. It is translated as CASSQDRLGLDSTGELFF.

The CDR3: CASSEYRNTGELFF. CDR3 nucleotide sequence: TGTGCCAGCAGTGAATACAGGAACACCGGGGAGCTGTTTTTT. The rearrangement joins TRBV2 to TRBJ2-2; D is unresolved. The CDR3 covers 14 residues. V dropped 2 bases and J dropped 1 base, with 5 bases sitting between them. The germline V gene has CDR1 SNHLY and CDR2 FYNNEI. Full variable domain (outside the CDR3, taken from reference TRBV2 and TRBJ2-2): EPEVTQTPSHQVTQMGQEVILRCVPISNHLYFYWYRQILGQKVEFLVSFYNNEISEKSEIFDDQFSVERPDGSNFTLKIRSTKLEDSAMYFCASSEYRNTGELFFGEGSRLTVL.

A single count supports this clone. V and J are TRBV5-1 and TRBJ2-2; D unresolved. Trimming shortened V by 4 bases and J by 4 bases, and 14 bases separated the two germline ends. The CDR3 length is 15 residues. Germline values: CDR1 SGHRS, CDR2 YFSETQ. The CDR3 protein is CASSPGRASTGELFF. As DNA, the CDR3 is TGCGCCAGCAGCCCCGGACGGGCTTCCACCGGGGAGCTGTTTTTT.

The chain recombines TRBV24-1 with TRBJ2-1, with 14 bases aligning to TRBD2. The CDR3 is made up of 14 amino acids. With V trimmed by 7 bases and J by 10 bases, 5 bases remained unmatched. Germline V gives CDR1 KGHDR, CDR2 SFDVKD. The CDR3 bases are TGTGCCACCAGGGGACTAGCGGGGGATTCGGAGCAGTTCTTC. This translates into CATRGLAGDSEQFF.

This clone was seen a handful of times. V usage is TRBV3-1 (or the pseudogene TRBV3-2) and J usage is TRBJ1-6, with 9 positions matching TRBD1. There are 14 residues in the CDR3. Germline CDR1 LGHDT, CDR2 YNNKEL (reference sequence). V lost 3 bases and J lost 9; bases outside the gene matches: 3. CDR3 sequence (DNA): TGTGCCAGCAGCCATGACAGGGGGGTTTCACCCCTCCACTTT. Its protein product is CASSHDRGVSPLHF.

CDR3 nucleotides: TGTGCTAGTGGTTTGCCCCTAGAGGGAAACTATGGCTACACCTTC. Its protein is CASGLPLEGNYGYTF. The J gene is TRBJ1-2, the V gene TRBV12-5; the D is unclear. Trimming left V 2 bases short and J 2 bases short, with 12 bases between. Germline values: CDR1 LGHNT, CDR2 FRNRAP. The CDR3 consists of 15 residues.

The chain employs TRBV4-2 and TRBJ2-1; the match to TRBD2 covers 11 bases. CDR1 and CDR2 from the germline V gene are LGHNA and YNFKEQ. There are 20 residues in the CDR3. The trim removed 0 bases at V and 7 bases at J, leaving 17 bases unmatched. CDR3: CASSQEGATSGGFPSNEQFF. The DNA for the CDR3 is TGTGCCAGCAGCCAAGAGGGGGCCACTAGCGGGGGTTTCCCTAGTAATGAGCAGTTCTTC.

The genes are TRBV7-9 and TRBJ1-2; 9 nucleotides match TRBD1. Germline V gene sequence: CDR1 SEHNR, CDR2 FQNEAQ (reference sequence). The CDR3 length is 14 residues. The trim removed 1 base at V and 13 bases at J, leaving 10 bases unmatched. CDR3 nucleotides: TGTGCCAGCAGCTTAGTCCGGGACAGGGTACAGTGCACCTTC. Protein: CASSLVRDRVQCTF.

The chain uses TRBV12-3 or TRBV12-4 and TRBJ1-2; D is undetermined. The CDR3 covers 13 residues. V lost 3 bases, J lost 8 bases, and 13 bases lay in between. CDR3 bases: TGTGCCAGCAGTTTGTCAGGAAAGAAAGGCTACACCTTC. It specifies CASSLSGKKGYTF.

The genes are TRBV13 and TRBJ2-7; D gene uncertain. V shed 4 bases and J shed 4 bases, with 14 bases lying between them. The CDR3 totals 14 residues. CDR1 and CDR2 from the germline V gene are PRHDT and FYEKMQ (reference sequence). The CDR3 region is CASSYTDTIYEQYF. The CDR3 nucleotides are TGTGCCAGCAGCTACACCGACACGATATACGAGCAGTACTTC.

CDR3 sequence: CAVSGTANTEAFF. The CDR3 bases are TGTGCCGTTTCCGGGACAGCGAACACTGAAGCTTTCTTT. The V and J genes are TRBV6-5 and TRBJ1-1; 7 positions match TRBD1. Germline CDR1 reads MNHEY; CDR2 reads SVGAGI. The V gene end was trimmed by 11 bases and the J gene end by 1 base; junction bases not matched to a gene: 7. The CDR3 sequence is 13 residues long.

J is TRBJ2-7 and V is TRBV4-2; TRBD2 matches at 10 bases. This CDR3 is built from 19 residues. Germline CDR1 is LGHNA and CDR2 is YNFKEQ. The ends lost 1 base at V and 0 bases at J; junction bases unmatched: 12. The CDR3 protein is CASSQVIAGGTLFSYEQYF. The DNA for the CDR3 is TGTGCCAGCAGCCAAGTCATAGCGGGGGGAACACTATTCTCCTACGAGCAGTACTTC.

The genes are TRBV2 and TRBJ2-2; no clear D. V was trimmed by 7 bases and J by 3 bases, leaving 12 bases between them. Germline CDR1 SNHLY, CDR2 FYNNEI. CDR3 length equals 14 residues. The CDR3 nucleotides read TGTGCCAGCATCGGGCAGCCCTACACCGGGGAGCTGTTTTTT. It translates to CASIGQPYTGELFF.

The chain is built from TRBV30 and TRBJ1-5; D is unresolved. Germline V gene sequence: CDR1 GTSNPN, CDR2 SVGIG (reference sequence). The CDR3 has 16 residues. V lost 5 bases to trimming and J lost 1 base, with 18 bases between them. The CDR3 spells CAWPRGDLKSNQPQHF. The CDR3 DNA is TGTGCCTGGCCCAGAGGCGACCTCAAAAGCAATCAGCCCCAGCATTTT.

The rearrangement joins TRBV9 to TRBJ2-3; D unclear. Germline V gene sequence: CDR1 SGDLS, CDR2 YYNGEE. Between the trimmed V and J ends, which lost 3 bases and 6 bases, there was a span of 11 bases. The CDR3 totals 13 residues. In DNA form, the CDR3 reads TGTGCCAGCAGCGGGTATAATGGGGATACGCAGTATTTT. Translation gives CASSGYNGDTQYF. Based on the CDR3 plus reference TRBV9 and TRBJ2-3, the full variable domain is DSGVTQTPKHLITATGQRVTLRCSPRSGDLSVYWYQQSLDQGLQFLIQYYNGEERAKGNILERFSAQQFPDLHSELNLSSLELGDSALYFCASSGYNGDTQYFGPGTRLTVL.

This rearrangement joins TRBV3-1 (or the pseudogene TRBV3-2) to TRBJ2-1; D possibly uses TRBD1 or TRBD2 (5 bases each). This CDR3 spans 14 amino acids. Germline V gene sequence: CDR1 LGHDT, CDR2 YNNKEL (reference sequence). V shed 3 bases and J shed 9 bases, with 15 bases lying between them. The chain's CDR3 is CASSQTGTLGEQFF. The CDR3 nucleotides are TGTGCCAGCAGCCAGACGGGGACCCTCGGTGAGCAGTTCTTC.

The rearrangement links TRBV23-1 to TRBJ2-7; the D is unclear. TRBV23-1 counts as an open reading frame of uncertain function. The CDR3 sequence is 17 residues long. The V end was cut by 4 bases, the J end by 5 bases, with 24 bases between. CDR3 residues: CASSLYPSSTRAHEQYF. CDR3 nucleotide sequence: TGCGCCAGCAGTCTCTACCCATCCTCGACAAGAGCCCACGAGCAGTACTTC.

V is TRBV5-1 and J is TRBJ2-7; D unclear. CDR1 is SGHRS and CDR2 is YFSETQ in the germline V gene. The CDR3 sequence is 12 residues long. Trimming cost V 3 bases and J 7 bases, with 11 bases left between them. Here the CDR3 reads CASSSSSGEQYF. CDR3 nucleotides: TGCGCCAGCAGCTCGTCCAGTGGGGAGCAGTACTTC.

The rearrangement uses TRBV3-1 (or the pseudogene TRBV3-2) and TRBJ1-2, with 7 bases lining up with TRBD1. This CDR3 region has 14 residues. Germline CDR1 reads LGHDT; CDR2 reads YNNKEL (reference sequence). The ends lost 0 bases at V and 4 bases at J; junction bases unmatched: 2. DNA for the CDR3: TGTGCCAGCAGCCAAGACTCAGGGGGCTATGGCTACACCTTC. This gives the protein CASSQDSGGYGYTF.

V and J are TRBV7-9 and TRBJ1-1; D might be TRBD1 (5 bases). This CDR3 region has 14 residues. The germline gives CDR1 SEHNR, CDR2 FQNEAQ (reference sequence). V was shortened by 5 bases and J by 0 bases, with 10 bases between the two germline ends. The CDR3 region is CASSREQVNTEAFF. In DNA form, the CDR3 reads TGTGCCAGCAGCCGAGAACAGGTGAACACTGAAGCTTTCTTT. The whole variable domain, filled in from reference TRBV7-9 and TRBJ1-1, reads DTGVSQNPRHKITKRGQNVTFRCDPISEHNRLYWYRQTLGQGPEFLTYFQNEAQLEKSRLLSDRFSAERPKGSFSTLEIQRTEQGDSAMYLCASSREQVNTEAFFGQGTRLTVV.

The rearrangement joins TRBV6-5 to TRBJ1-1; D is unresolved. There are 14 residues in the CDR3. V lost 3 bases and J 2 bases, leaving 10 bases between the germline ends. The germline CDR1 and CDR2 sequences are MNHEY and SVGAGI. The CDR3 loop is CASSYDVTNTEAFF. The CDR3 nucleotides read TGTGCCAGCAGTTATGACGTTACTAACACTGAAGCTTTCTTT.

The rearrangement joins TRBV5-1 to TRBJ1-5, with no clear D. V lost 0 bases, J lost 2 bases, and 6 bases lay in between. CDR1 SGHRS and CDR2 YFSETQ come from the germline V gene. The CDR3 has 14 amino acids. CDR3: CASSLGAGNQPQHF. The CDR3 DNA reads TGCGCCAGCAGCTTGGGGGCAGGCAATCAGCCCCAGCATTTT.

This chain uses TRBV19 with TRBJ2-7; D may match TRBD1 or TRBD2 (6 bases each). Germline V CDR1 and CDR2: LNHDA, SQIVND (reference sequence). Trimming shortened V by 4 bases and J by 5 bases, and 21 bases separated the two germline ends. This CDR3 has 16 residues. CDR3 nucleotide sequence: TGTGCCAGTAGTAGCTCCGGGACACGGGGACTGAACGAGCAGTACTTC. Translation: CASSSSGTRGLNEQYF.

The chain employs TRBV25-1 and TRBJ1-1; unclear D gene. The germline V gene encodes CDR1 MGHDK and CDR2 SYGVNS. The CDR3 has 15 residues. Trimming shortened V by 3 bases and J by 5 bases, and 16 bases separated the two germline ends. The CDR3, as DNA: TGTGCCAGCAGTGATACCACTTGGGCTTATACTGAAGCTTTCTTT. Its protein product is CASSDTTWAYTEAFF. The full variable domain, in which reference TRBV25-1 and TRBJ1-1 provide the parts outside the CDR3, is EADIYQTPRYLVIGTGKKITLECSQTMGHDKMYWYQQDPGMELHLIHYSYGVNSTEKGDLSSESTVSRIRTEHFPLTLESARPSHTSQYLCASSDTTWAYTEAFFGQGTRLTVV.